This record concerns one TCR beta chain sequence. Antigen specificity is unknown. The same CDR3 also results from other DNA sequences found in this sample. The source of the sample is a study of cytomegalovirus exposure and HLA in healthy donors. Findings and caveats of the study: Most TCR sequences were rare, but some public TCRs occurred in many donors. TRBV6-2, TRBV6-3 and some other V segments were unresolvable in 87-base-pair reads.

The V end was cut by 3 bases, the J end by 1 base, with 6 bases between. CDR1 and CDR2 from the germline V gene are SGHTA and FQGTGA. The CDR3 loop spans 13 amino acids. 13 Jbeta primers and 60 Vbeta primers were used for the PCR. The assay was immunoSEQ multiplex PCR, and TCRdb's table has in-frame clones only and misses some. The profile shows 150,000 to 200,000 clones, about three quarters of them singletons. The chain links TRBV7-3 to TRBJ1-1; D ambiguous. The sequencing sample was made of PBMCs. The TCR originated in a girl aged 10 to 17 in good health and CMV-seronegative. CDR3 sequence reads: CASSLTGNTEAFF. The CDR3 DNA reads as TGTGCCAGCAGCTTGACGGGGAACACTGAAGCTTTCTTT. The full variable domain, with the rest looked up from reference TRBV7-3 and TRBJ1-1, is GAGVSQTPSNKVTEKGKYVELRCDPISGHTALYWYRQSLGQGPEFLIYFQGTGAADDSGLPNDRFFAVRPEGSVSTLKIQRTERGDSAVYLCASSLTGNTEAFFGQGTRLTVV.